This TCR beta chain was sequenced for a study of vaccination effects on CD4 cells after COVID-19. Background on the study: Two doses of BNT162b2 or mRNA-1273 vaccine were administered to participants.

The germline V and J ends were trimmed by 1 base and 5 bases, with 17 bases remaining between them. The germline CDR1 and CDR2 sequences are MGHRA and YSYEKL. The CDR3 extends over 16 amino acids. Study-wide findings and caveats: From healthy vaccinees, only 1 of 255 vaccine-induced clones also reacted to common cold coronaviruses.

In the ViraFEST assay, antigen-specific CD4+ clonotypes were identified by expansion after peptide-pool stimulation. Culturing for ten to eleven days preceded CD4+ T cell isolation. The vaccine recipients had no prior SARS-CoV-2 infection, with negative nucleocapsid antibodies. About 1.8 million PBMC were seeded per well and grown in the presence of around 10 IU/ml IL-2 and about 10 ug/ml peptides. Cells had half their medium changed to IL-2 medium on days 3 and 7. In regard to this clone: As yet, its antigen is unknown.

Using immunoSEQ multiplex PCR, the repertoire was profiled, and TCRdb retains in-frame clones only, with some absent. Here the sample spans about 23,000 clones, 65% to 70% being singletons. The clonotype originates from a human donor who received a COVID-19 vaccine. This rearrangement joins TRBV4-1 to TRBJ2-5; no definite D call. The specimen was CD4+ T cells from PBMCs cultured with HCoV-NL63 spike peptides, collected before COVID-19 vaccination. DNA for the CDR3: TGCGCCAGCAGCCAAGTAAATCTAGTGGCGGTCGAGACCCAGTACTTC. Its translation is CASSQVNLVAVETQYF.